The 10 T cell receptor beta chains listed next were all sequenced from one sample in a study of T-cell memory formation after mild COVID-19. A single record per CDR3 protein comes from TCRdb applying MiXCR to the 5' RACE reads. The sample has approximately 240,000 distinct CDR3 sequences, roughly 15% seen once. The specimen sequenced was PBMCs or a T cell subset sorted from them (not recorded which). Receptors originate from a man aged 18 to 29 who had mild COVID-19 (a few samples of this study predate the infection). Cell type and time point are not known.

The genes are TRBV7-8 and TRBJ1-1; the match to TRBD1 covers 12 bases. The ends lost 11 bases at V and 2 bases at J; junction bases unmatched: 3. The CDR3 length is 13 residues. CDR1 is SGHVS and CDR2 is FQNEAQ in the germline V gene. CDR3: CAGDRGLNTEAFF. The CDR3 nucleotides are TGTGCCGGGGACAGGGGGCTAAACACTGAAGCTTTCTTT. Variable domain in full (rest from reference TRBV7-8 and TRBJ1-1): GAGVSQSPRYKVAKRGQDVALRCDPISGHVSLFWYQQALGQGPEFLTYFQNEAQLDKSGLPSDRFFAERPEGSVSTLKIQRTQQEDSAVYLCAGDRGLNTEAFFGQGTRLTVV.

This clonotype was counted a few times. The rearrangement uses TRBV9 and TRBJ1-3; no firm D call. Between the trimmed V and J ends, which lost 2 bases and 4 bases, there was a span of 10 bases. This CDR3 has 14 amino acids. CDR1 is SGDLS and CDR2 is YYNGEE in the germline V gene. CDR3 coding DNA: TGTGCCAGCAGCGTTGGCAGGTCCGGAAACACCATATATTTT. Residues: CASSVGRSGNTIYF.

This chain uses TRBV7-2 with TRBJ2-1; 7 nucleotides align to TRBD2. The CDR3 is 14 amino acids. V was clipped by 0 bases and J by 12 bases; unmatched bases: 8. Germline lookup yields CDR1 SGHTA and CDR2 FQGNSA. CDR3 bases: TGTGCCAGCAGCTTAGCCGGCGGGGGTAGGGTGCAGTTCTTC. As protein: CASSLAGGGRVQFF.

The chain links TRBV5-1 to TRBJ2-3; D gene uncertain. Germline lookup yields CDR1 SGHRS and CDR2 YFSETQ. The ends were cut back, 4 bases at V and 2 bases at J, with 11 bases in the middle. The CDR3 length is 14 residues. The CDR3 is CASSAAAYTDTQYF. CDR3 sequence (DNA): TGCGCCAGCAGCGCGGCAGCTTACACAGATACGCAGTATTTT. Full variable domain (rest looked up from reference TRBV5-1 and TRBJ2-3): KAGVTQTPRYLIKTRGQQVTLSCSPISGHRSVSWYQQTPGQGLQFLFEYFSETQRNKGNFPGRFSGRQFSNSRSEMNVSTLELGDSALYLCASSAAAYTDTQYFGPGTRLTVL.

This clonotype was detected only a few times. The genes are TRBV6-5 and TRBJ1-5; D ambiguous. Germline CDR1 is MNHEY and CDR2 is SVGAGI. V was trimmed by 2 bases and J by 7 bases, leaving 18 bases between them. This CDR3 is built from 16 residues. For the CDR3, the DNA is TGTGCCAGCAGTTACGGCCCGCCCGGTTTAGGACAGCCCCAGCATTTT. Translation gives CASSYGPPGLGQPQHF.

The V gene is TRBV28, the J gene TRBJ2-7, with D possibly TRBD2 on 6 matching bases. Germline loops: CDR1 MDHEN, CDR2 SYDVKM. The CDR3 runs to 13 residues. Trimming removed 5 bases from V and 5 bases from J, with 13 bases in between. CDR3 coding DNA: TGTGCCAGCAGTCTAGGAGGGCGCCACGAGCAGTACGTC. As protein: CASSLGGRHEQYV.

This clonotype came up a few times. The V and J genes are TRBV6-6 and TRBJ2-7, with 7 positions matching TRBD1. This CDR3 spans 15 amino acids. Germline CDR1 reads MNHNY; CDR2 reads SVGAGI (reference sequence). Trimming at V came to 5 bases and at J to 0 bases, leaving 7 bases not matched to a gene. The DNA of the CDR3 is TGTGCCAGCAGTCGGGGACAGAGAAGCTCCTACGAGCAGTACGTC. Translation gives CASSRGQRSSYEQYV.

The chain couples TRBV4-1 to TRBJ1-2, with 7 bases that match TRBD1. Germline V gene sequence: CDR1 MGHRA, CDR2 YSYEKL. Unmatched junction bases numbered 9, after V lost 0 bases and J lost 8 bases. CDR3 length: 15 amino acids. The CDR3 DNA follows: TGCGCCAGCAGCCAAGAAACACGACAGGGTAAAGGCTACACCTTC. Translated: CASSQETRQGKGYTF.

V gene TRBV7-2 combines with J gene TRBJ1-1, with D unresolved. V was cut by 6 bases and J by 4 bases, with 15 bases left in between. Germline CDR1 and CDR2: SGHTA and FQGNSA. The CDR3 covers 14 residues. The CDR3 DNA follows: TGTGCCAGCAGGTTCCCCGGGGTGGTCACTGAAGCTTTCTTT. Its translation: CASRFPGVVTEAFF.

V usage is TRBV20-1 and J usage is TRBJ2-1; TRBD2 matches 11 bases. Trimming cost V 6 bases and J 8 bases; bases outside gene matches: 6. The CDR3 loop spans 13 amino acids. The germline V gene encodes CDR1 DFQATT and CDR2 SNEGSKA (reference sequence). The CDR3 coding sequence is TGCAGTGCCCGGCTAGCGGGGGGCCATGAGCAGTTCTTC. It codes for CSARLAGGHEQFF.